These 27 T cell receptor beta chains originate from one sample sequenced in a study of human T cells and chemical hapten exposure (TCRdb year 2021). The time point label on this specimen signifies: patch test 1, 2 weeks after DPC sensitization. Read against the paper, the sample's treatment or condition label means: therapeutic diphenylcyclopropenone sensitization with weekly scalp DPC. Libraries were prepared through RACE. For sequencing, a NextSeq 500 was employed. Clones were called with MiXCR by TCRdb after fastp trimmed the public reads at Q25, and only in-frame beta chains were retained. Merged by CDR3 protein, the rows form single entries marked with the most common genes and DNA. This sample has around 380,000 distinct CDR3 sequences in its table, and roughly 5% of those were observed once. Approximately 2.3% of the sample is in the top ten clones. The sequencing here drew on whole blood, taken in connection with sensitization to the hapten diphenylcyclopropenone (DPC). The source of these receptors is a woman aged 45-65 years with alopecia areata. Some clones in this sample may be carry-over from other donors' samples.

Many counts were recorded for this clonotype. This chain links TRBV12-3 or TRBV12-4 with TRBJ2-1; no reliable D call. V lost 3 bases to trimming and J lost 10 bases, with 13 bases between them. The CDR3 runs to 13 residues. CDR3 DNA sequence: TGTGCCAGCAGTTTGGGATCCTCCGGGGAGCAGTTCTTC. Translation gives CASSLGSSGEQFF.

The J gene is TRBJ1-1, the V gene TRBV20-1; possible D gene TRBD1, 6 bases. Trimming left V 0 bases short and J 6 bases short, with 11 bases between. Looked up from germline, CDR1 is DFQATT and CDR2 is SNEGSKA (reference sequence). CDR3 length equals 13 residues. Here the CDR3 DNA reads TGCAGTGCTAGAGACAGGGGATATCCTGAAGCTTTCTTT. Translated: CSARDRGYPEAFF.

The table lists this clonotype with many counts. The chain recombines TRBV20-1 with TRBJ2-3; the match to TRBD2 covers 8 bases. CDR1 is DFQATT and CDR2 is SNEGSKA in the germline V gene (reference sequence). The length of the CDR3 is 15 residues. The J segment lost 2 bases and the V segment lost 5 bases, leaving 9 bases of the junction unmatched. The CDR3 reads CSAWGSGTPTDTQYF. CDR3 sequence (DNA): TGCAGTGCTTGGGGTAGCGGGACCCCCACAGATACGCAGTATTTT.

This clonotype was picked up a small number of times. This rearrangement joins TRBV5-1 to TRBJ2-3; 8 nucleotides line up with TRBD2. Germline CDR1 is SGHRS and CDR2 is YFSETQ. Unmatched junction bases numbered 3, after V lost 10 bases and J lost 2 bases. The length of the CDR3 is 12 residues. In DNA, the CDR3 is TGCGCCTCCGGGGGGGCCACAGATACGCAGTATTTT. This translates into CASGGATDTQYF.

This clonotype was counted only a few times. The chain couples TRBV29-1 to TRBJ2-1, with D possibly matching TRBD2 (5 bases). The CDR3 loop spans 15 amino acids. Trimming left V 0 bases short and J 4 bases short, with 13 bases between. The V gene's germline CDR1 is SQVTM and CDR2 ANQGSEA. The CDR3 sequence: CSVEDRGSAYNEQFF. The CDR3 DNA follows: TGCAGCGTTGAAGATCGCGGTAGCGCATACAATGAGCAGTTCTTC.

Ten or more counts support this clonotype. The gene calls are TRBV20-1 and TRBJ2-5; D not certain. The germline V gene has CDR1 DFQATT and CDR2 SNEGSKA (reference sequence). This CDR3 spans 12 amino acids. V shed 0 bases and J shed 5 bases, with 7 bases lying between them. The CDR3 reads CSARDPPETQYF. In DNA, the CDR3 is TGCAGTGCTAGAGATCCCCCCGAGACCCAGTACTTC.

This clonotype was detected ten times or more. V is TRBV6-5 and J is TRBJ2-7; D uncertain. This CDR3 comprises 14 residues. CDR1 is MNHEY, CDR2 SVGAGI, per germline. V was trimmed by 6 bases and J by 6 bases, leaving 18 bases between them. The CDR3 spells CASSHFTDSGEQYF. CDR3 sequence (DNA): TGTGCCAGCAGCCACTTTACTGATTCGGGCGAGCAGTACTTC.

This chain joins TRBV18 and TRBJ2-7, with 10 positions matching TRBD2. The ends lost 3 bases at V and 5 bases at J; junction bases unmatched: 7. The germline V gene has CDR1 KGHSH and CDR2 LQKENI. There are 15 residues in the CDR3. CDR3 loop: CASSPSTSGNHEQYF. Here the CDR3 DNA reads TGTGCCAGCTCACCTAGTACTAGCGGGAACCACGAGCAGTACTTC.

This clonotype showed up many times. The rearrangement links TRBV5-1 to TRBJ2-1; 9 bases map to TRBD2. CDR1 is SGHRS, CDR2 YFSETQ, per germline. The V gene end was trimmed by 4 bases and the J gene end by 2 bases; junction bases not matched to a gene: 7. The length of the CDR3 is 16 residues. The CDR3 protein is CASSGESGRPYNEQFF. The CDR3 DNA reads TGCGCCAGCAGCGGGGAGAGCGGGAGGCCCTACAATGAGCAGTTCTTC.

This clonotype came up many times. The chain carries TRBV5-6 and TRBJ2-1; D is possibly TRBD1 or TRBD2 (6 bases each). This CDR3 contains 17 residues. Germline V lookup: CDR1 SGHDT, CDR2 YYEEEE. Trimming cost V 5 bases and J 0 bases, with 18 bases left between them. DNA of the CDR3: TGTGCCAGCAGGAGCAATACCAGGGGACTCTCCTACAATGAGCAGTTCTTC. This gives the protein CASRSNTRGLSYNEQFF.

Many counts were recorded for this clonotype. This sequence joins TRBV7-2 and TRBJ2-3, with 10 bases that match TRBD2. Germline V lookup: CDR1 SGHTA, CDR2 FQGNSA. This CDR3 region has 16 residues. After removal of 3 bases from V and 4 bases from J, the junction contained 7 bases not matched to a gene. DNA for the CDR3: TGTGCCAGCAGCTTGGGGAGCGGGGGGGCTTCAGATACGCAGTATTTT. Protein sequence: CASSLGSGGASDTQYF.

This clonotype has a count of ten or more. V usage is TRBV15 and J usage is TRBJ1-5; D ambiguous. The CDR3 contains 17 residues. Looked up from germline, CDR1 is LNHNV and CDR2 is YYDKDF (reference sequence). V shed 0 bases and J shed 5 bases, with 17 bases lying between them. This CDR3 is CATSREVQVGGDQPQHF. CDR3 in DNA: TGTGCCACCAGCAGAGAAGTTCAGGTCGGTGGAGATCAGCCCCAGCATTTT.

This rearrangement joins TRBV12-3 or TRBV12-4 to TRBJ2-7; D unclear. Trimming removed 7 bases from V and 4 bases from J, with 14 bases in between. The CDR3 has 13 amino acids. DNA for the CDR3: TGTGCCAGCACCGCAGGCGGAGTATACGAGCAGTACTTC. It yields the protein CASTAGGVYEQYF.

This clonotype was picked up many times. This chain uses TRBV7-2 with TRBJ2-3; tentatively, D is TRBD1 (5 bases). With 2 bases removed from V and 4 bases from J, the gap between germline ends came to 13 bases. Germline V gene sequence: CDR1 SGHTA, CDR2 FQGNSA. There are 15 residues in the CDR3. DNA for the CDR3: TGTGCCAGCAGCTTAAATCAAGGGGTAGCAGATACGCAGTATTTT. This gives the protein CASSLNQGVADTQYF.

This clonotype was counted at least ten times. The chain has TRBV29-1 and TRBJ1-5; 8 positions match TRBD1. V dropped 5 bases and J dropped 7; count of bases not matched to a gene: 7. Germline CDR1 is SQVTM and CDR2 is ANQGSEA. The CDR3 is 13 amino acids. CDR3 coding DNA: TGCAGCGTTAAGTTTCAGGGGGCCCAGCCCCAGCATTTT. Translating gives CSVKFQGAQPQHF.

As concerns this clonotype: The CDR3 end shows no conserved phenylalanine or tryptophan, and so a read error is likely. This sequence joins TRBV27 and TRBJ2-3; D may be TRBD1 (6 bases). CDR1 is MNHEY, CDR2 SMNVEV, per germline (reference sequence). CDR3 length: 15 amino acids. Trimming took off 6 bases at V and 0 bases at J, with 13 bases between the two ends. The CDR3 DNA reads as TGTGCCAGCAGGTCCGGGACAACTAGCACAGATACGCAGTATTTA. Its translation: CASRSGTTSTDTQYL.

This clonotype was seen repeatedly, ten times or more. V usage is TRBV12-3 or TRBV12-4 and J usage is TRBJ2-2, with D possibly TRBD2 on 5 matching bases. The CDR3 runs 12 residues. V was cut by 5 bases and J by 6 bases, with 7 bases left in between. CDR3 DNA: TGTGCCAGCAGTAATAGCGCCGGGGAGCTGTTTTTT. It is translated as CASSNSAGELFF.

This clonotype was recorded many times. V usage is TRBV12-3 or TRBV12-4 and J usage is TRBJ1-1; D may be TRBD1 (6 bases). V lost 7 bases, J lost 0 bases, and 12 bases lay in between. The CDR3 has 14 residues. CDR3 DNA: TGTGCCAGCATGACAAGGGGGATGAACACTGAAGCTTTCTTT. Translated: CASMTRGMNTEAFF.

Many counts were recorded for this clonotype. This rearrangement joins TRBV12-3 or TRBV12-4 to TRBJ1-4, with D possibly being TRBD1 (6 bases). Trimming shortened V by 1 base and J by 5 bases, and 11 bases separated the two germline ends. This CDR3 has 15 residues. The CDR3 DNA sequence: TGTGCCAGCAGTTTAGGGGGGCAGGAGAATGAAAAACTGTTTTTT. Amino acid sequence: CASSLGGQENEKLFF.

The chain employs TRBV29-1 and TRBJ1-3; tentatively, D is TRBD1 (5 bases). The V gene lost 0 bases and the J gene lost 8 bases, with 14 bases spanning the gap. The CDR3 covers 14 residues. Germline V gives CDR1 SQVTM, CDR2 ANQGSEA. The CDR3 region is CSVEDQAGPDTIYF. DNA for the CDR3: TGCAGCGTTGAAGATCAGGCAGGGCCGGACACCATATATTTT.

This clonotype has at least ten counts. V and J are TRBV29-1 and TRBJ1-2, with TRBD1 matching over 7 bases. V dropped 4 bases and J dropped 1; count of bases not matched to a gene: 9. The CDR3 runs to 15 residues. Looked up from germline, CDR1 is SQVTM and CDR2 is ANQGSEA. The CDR3 nucleotides are TGCAGCGTTGTAGTTGAAGGGACAGATAACTATGGCTACACCTTC. Translated, it gives CSVVVEGTDNYGYTF.

This clonotype was found a few times. The chain has TRBV4-1 and TRBJ1-1; D not resolved. This CDR3 is built from 13 residues. Between the trimmed V and J ends, which lost 0 bases and 4 bases, there was a span of 6 bases. Germline V lookup: CDR1 MGHRA, CDR2 YSYEKL. The CDR3 protein is CASSQERVTEAFF. The CDR3, as DNA: TGCGCCAGCAGCCAAGAAAGGGTCACTGAAGCTTTCTTT.

This clonotype has at least ten counts. The chain is built from TRBV12-3 or TRBV12-4 and TRBJ1-1; D is perhaps TRBD1 (5 bases). V lost 6 bases, J lost 5 bases, and 16 bases lay in between. The CDR3 contains 14 residues. The CDR3 sequence: CASRGGREGTEAFF. In nucleotides, the CDR3 is TGTGCCAGCAGGGGGGGTCGGGAAGGGACTGAAGCTTTCTTT.

The chain links TRBV7-6 to TRBJ1-6; 7 nucleotides align to TRBD1. Germline V gene lookup returns CDR1 SGHVS and CDR2 FNYEAQ. The CDR3 runs to 14 residues. The trim removed 5 bases at V and 9 bases at J, leaving 7 bases unmatched. CDR3 sequence reads: CASSPGTVRSPLHF. For the CDR3, the DNA is TGTGCCAGCAGCCCAGGGACAGTCCGTTCACCCCTCCACTTT. The full variable domain, completed using reference TRBV7-6 and TRBJ1-6, is GAGVSQSPRYKVTKRGQDVALRCDPISGHVSLYWYRQALGQGPEFLTYFNYEAQQDKSGLPNDRFSAERPEGSISTLTIQRTEQRDSAMYRCASSPGTVRSPLHFGNGTRLTVT.

This clonotype was observed at least ten times. V gene TRBV14 combines with J gene TRBJ2-1; 9 bases line up with TRBD1. J was trimmed by 7 bases and V by 4 bases; bases with no gene match: 8. This CDR3 has 15 amino acids. Germline V CDR1 and CDR2: SGHDN, FVKESK. The CDR3 spells CASSPGQGRRNEQFF. The CDR3 coding sequence is TGTGCCAGCAGCCCCGGACAGGGGAGACGGAATGAGCAGTTCTTC.

V gene TRBV12-5 combines with J gene TRBJ2-3; D not certain. This CDR3 contains 14 residues. Germline CDR1 LGHNT, CDR2 FRNRAP. Trimming stripped 7 bases from V and 2 bases from J, with 13 bases between. CDR3 sequence (DNA): TGTGCTAGTGCGCCCCCGGCCTACACAGATACGCAGTATTTT. It translates to CASAPPAYTDTQYF.

The V and J genes are TRBV6-6 and TRBJ1-5, with a tentative D call TRBD1 (5 bases). Trimming removed 0 bases from V and 4 bases from J, with 10 bases in between. Germline CDR1 MNHNY, CDR2 SVGAGI (reference sequence). The CDR3 contains 15 residues. In nucleotides, the CDR3 is TGTGCCAGCAGTTACTCGAATAGGGGAAATCAGCCCCAGCATTTT. This translates into CASSYSNRGNQPQHF.